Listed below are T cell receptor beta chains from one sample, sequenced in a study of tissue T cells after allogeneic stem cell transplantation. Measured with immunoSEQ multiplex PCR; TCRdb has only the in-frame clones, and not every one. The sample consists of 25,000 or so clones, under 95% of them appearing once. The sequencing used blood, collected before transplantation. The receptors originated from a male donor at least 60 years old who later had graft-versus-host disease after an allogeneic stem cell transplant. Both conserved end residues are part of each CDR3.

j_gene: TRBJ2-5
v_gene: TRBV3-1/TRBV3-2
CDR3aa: CASSQESSGPWTGKYQETQYF

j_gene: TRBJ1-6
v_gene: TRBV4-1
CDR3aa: CASSQERQGGAYNSPLHF

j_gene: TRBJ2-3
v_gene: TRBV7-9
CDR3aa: CASSLKTGGSTDTQYF

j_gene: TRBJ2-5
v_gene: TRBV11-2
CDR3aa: CASSPHTGKETQYF

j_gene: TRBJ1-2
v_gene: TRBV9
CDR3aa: CASSVDAGLDYGYTF

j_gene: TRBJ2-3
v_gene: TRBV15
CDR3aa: CATSSAWGPQYF

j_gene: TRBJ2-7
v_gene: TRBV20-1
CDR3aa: CSASLGSSYEQYF

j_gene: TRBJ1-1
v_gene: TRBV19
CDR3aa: CASQRQSMNTEAFF

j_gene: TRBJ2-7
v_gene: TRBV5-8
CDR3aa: CASSPGLASIYEQYF

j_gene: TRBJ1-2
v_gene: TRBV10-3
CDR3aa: CAISGGGQGGYGYTF

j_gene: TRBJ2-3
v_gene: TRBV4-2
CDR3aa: CASSQAGTSGSFGTDTQYF

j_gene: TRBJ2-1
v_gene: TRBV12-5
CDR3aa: CASAQGNEQFF

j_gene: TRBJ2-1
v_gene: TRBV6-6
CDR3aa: CASSYTGLNYNEQFF

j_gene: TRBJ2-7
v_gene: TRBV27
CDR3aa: CASSSRLAGSYEQYF

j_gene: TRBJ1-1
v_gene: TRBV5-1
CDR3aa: CASSFQGAEAFF

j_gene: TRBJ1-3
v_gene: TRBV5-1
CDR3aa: CASSLAQGHSGNTIYF

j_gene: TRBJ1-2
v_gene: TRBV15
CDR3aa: CATSRRAAFEDGYTF

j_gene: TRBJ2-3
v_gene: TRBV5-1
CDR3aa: CASSLARQNTDTQYF

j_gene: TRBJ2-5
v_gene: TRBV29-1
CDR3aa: CSVRSAWQGKTQYF

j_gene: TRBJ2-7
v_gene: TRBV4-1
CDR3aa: CASSRLTAAPIHYEQYF

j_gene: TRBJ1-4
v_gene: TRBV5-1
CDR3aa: CASSLMAGHLGTNEKLFF

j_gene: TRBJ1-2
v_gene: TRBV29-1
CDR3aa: CSVDGTGGYGYTF